This T cell receptor beta chain was identified during a study of blood T cell repertoires in COVID-19. Across the whole study: Acute and convalescent COVID-19 samples came from the United States, Italy and Spain. The cDNA or gDNA used as material had been derived from T cells, B-cell-depleted T cells, or PBMCs.

Germline V gene sequence: CDR1 SGDLS, CDR2 YYNGEE. The CDR3 spans 14 residues. V was clipped by 4 bases and J by 9 bases, with 19 bases between them. Methods used by the authors: Researchers report that nucleated cell counts were estimated from reference gene primer amplification. The protocol was immunoSEQ multiplex PCR, while the TCRdb copy is restricted to in-frame clones and leaves out a portion. For V, J and clone size, that table is used; D and trimming come from the DNA. The data show 150,000 or so clones, about 86% seen once. The sample comprised peripheral blood. The genes are TRBV9 and TRBJ1-2, with D possibly being TRBD1 (6 bases). The TCR was taken from a woman in her fifties or sixties with acute or convalescent COVID-19. The CDR3 loop is CASSLSRQASRYTF. DNA for the CDR3: TGTGCCAGCAGCTTATCAAGACAGGCTAGTCGCTACACCTTC.